These 25 T cell receptor beta chains were sequenced from one sample in a study of OX40 agonist ivuxolimab in advanced cancers. Sequencing was performed with immunoSEQ multiplex PCR; in TCRdb, only in-frame clones are kept and a portion is missing. The repertoire holds nearly 60,000 clones, with 75% to 85% as singletons. The sample here was CD4+ or CD8+ T cells sorted from blood, taken in a trial of the OX40 agonist ivuxolimab. These receptors all come from an adult with an advanced solid tumor such as melanoma, head and neck, liver or kidney cancer.

The table lists this clone with a few counts. The V gene is TRBV5-1, the J gene TRBJ1-1; D call uncertain. CDR3 length: 15 residues. V shed 0 bases and J shed 4 bases, with 13 bases lying between them. Germline loops: CDR1 SGHRS, CDR2 YFSETQ. The CDR3 sequence is CASSLDRRGITEAFF. The CDR3 bases are TGCGCCAGCAGCTTGGACCGTCGGGGTATCACTGAAGCTTTCTTT. The whole variable domain, remainder taken from reference TRBV5-1 and TRBJ1-1, is KAGVTQTPRYLIKTRGQQVTLSCSPISGHRSVSWYQQTPGQGLQFLFEYFSETQRNKGNFPGRFSGRQFSNSRSEMNVSTLELGDSALYLCASSLDRRGITEAFFGQGTRLTVV.

The chain uses TRBV19 and TRBJ1-4; the D is unclear. CDR1 is LNHDA and CDR2 is SQIVND in the germline V gene (reference sequence). CDR3 length: 13 amino acids. V lost 10 bases and J 0 bases, leaving 9 bases between the germline ends. The CDR3: CATRAATNEKLFF. In DNA form, the CDR3 reads TGTGCCACCCGAGCTGCAACTAATGAAAAACTGTTTTTT.

The genes are TRBV19 and TRBJ2-3, with D tentatively TRBD1 (5 bases). V was trimmed by 6 bases and J by 0 bases, leaving 10 bases between them. The CDR3 runs to 14 residues. The germline V gene has CDR1 LNHDA and CDR2 SQIVND (reference sequence). CDR3 protein: CASSLRVSTDTQYF. As DNA, the CDR3 is TGTGCCAGTAGCCTCAGGGTTAGCACAGATACGCAGTATTTT.

The chain recombines TRBV5-6 with TRBJ2-3; 7 nucleotides align to TRBD1. The CDR3 covers 13 residues. Germline loops: CDR1 SGHDT, CDR2 YYEEEE. The J segment lost 5 bases and the V segment lost 4 bases, leaving 4 bases of the junction unmatched. This CDR3 is CASSLGTEDTQYF. DNA for the CDR3: TGTGCCAGCAGCCTAGGGACAGAAGATACGCAGTATTTT.

The chain couples TRBV19 to TRBJ2-7, with D possibly being TRBD1 (6 bases). The CDR3 loop spans 13 amino acids. Germline CDR1 reads LNHDA; CDR2 reads SQIVND (reference sequence). Trimming cost V 0 bases and J 3 bases, with 6 bases left between them. The CDR3 loop is CASSIEDSYEQYF. The CDR3 nucleotides are TGTGCCAGTAGTATAGAGGACAGCTACGAGCAGTACTTC.

The chain couples TRBV10-2 to TRBJ2-1; TRBD2 matches 8 bases. CDR3 size: 13 residues. With V trimmed by 6 bases and J by 5 bases, 3 bases remained unmatched. Germline V gene sequence: CDR1 WSHSY, CDR2 SAAADI. This CDR3 is CASRVAGNNEQFF. As DNA, the CDR3 is TGCGCCAGCAGGGTAGCGGGGAACAATGAGCAGTTCTTC.

The chain has TRBV25-1 and TRBJ1-2; a possible D gene is TRBD1 (5 bases). The CDR3 is made up of 14 amino acids. Germline-derived CDR1 and CDR2 are MGHDK and SYGVNS. The V gene lost 7 bases and the J gene lost 1 base, with 13 bases spanning the gap. Here the CDR3 reads CASTTGDLNYGYTF. The CDR3 DNA sequence: TGTGCCAGCACAACAGGAGATCTTAACTATGGCTACACCTTC.

J is TRBJ1-1 and V is TRBV5-1; D remains ambiguous. The CDR3 is 14 amino acids. V shed 4 bases and J shed 4 bases, with 14 bases lying between them. In germline, CDR1 is SGHRS, CDR2 YFSETQ. The CDR3 sequence: CASSIPGRGTEAFF. DNA of the CDR3: TGCGCCAGCAGCATCCCGGGCCGAGGCACTGAAGCTTTCTTT.

The genes are TRBV5-1 and TRBJ1-3; TRBD1 might be the D (5 bases). Germline-derived CDR1 and CDR2 are SGHRS and YFSETQ. V gave up 1 base and J gave up 0 bases, with 11 bases separating them. CDR3 length equals 16 residues. The DNA for the CDR3 is TGCGCCAGCAGCTTGAGTTTGACAGACTCTGGAAACACCATATATTTT. Translating gives CASSLSLTDSGNTIYF.

The J gene is TRBJ1-2, the V gene TRBV6-4; 11 nucleotides line up with TRBD1. The CDR3 sequence is 12 residues long. V shed 4 bases and J 8 bases; nucleotides not matched to a gene: 0. Germline V gene data show CDR1 as MRHNA and CDR2 as SNTAGT. The CDR3 loop is CASSGTGGGYTF. The CDR3 DNA is TGTGCCAGCAGTGGGACAGGGGGCGGCTACACCTTC.

V gene TRBV5-4 combines with J gene TRBJ2-7; TRBD1 agrees at 9 bases. The V segment lost 4 bases and the J segment 5 bases; nucleotides outside the gene matches: 7. The CDR3 is made up of 14 amino acids. Germline V CDR1 and CDR2: SGHNT, YYREEE (reference sequence). CDR3 loop: CASSLRGQGNEQYF. The CDR3 DNA follows: TGTGCCAGCAGCCTCAGGGGACAGGGTAACGAGCAGTACTTC. The variable domain in full, completed from reference TRBV5-4 and TRBJ2-7, reads ETGVTQSPTHLIKTRGQQVTLRCSSQSGHNTVSWYQQALGQGPQFIFQYYREEENGRGNFPPRFSGLQFPNYSSELNVNALELDDSALYLCASSLRGQGNEQYFGPGTRLTVT.

This chain joins TRBV7-2 and TRBJ2-7, with 8 bases lining up with TRBD1. V lost 5 bases, J lost 6 bases, and 9 bases stayed unmatched. CDR1 is SGHTA and CDR2 is FQGNSA in the germline V gene. The CDR3 is 14 residues long. DNA of the CDR3: TGTGCCAGCAGCCCAGGGGGCGGGGTGCCCGAGCAGTACTTC. This codes for CASSPGGGVPEQYF. The full variable domain, in which reference TRBV7-2 and TRBJ2-7 provide the parts outside the CDR3, is GAGVSQSPSNKVTEKGKDVELRCDPISGHTALYWYRQSLGQGLEFLIYFQGNSAPDKSGLPSDRFSAERTGGSVSTLTIQRTQQEDSAVYLCASSPGGGVPEQYFGPGTRLTVT.

J is TRBJ2-7 and V is TRBV5-4, with TRBD1 identical over 9 bases. The length of the CDR3 is 15 residues. V was clipped by 1 base and J by 3 bases; unmatched bases: 5. The germline gives CDR1 SGHNT, CDR2 YYREEE (reference sequence). The CDR3 coding sequence is TGTGCCAGCAGCTTGTGGGGACAGGGTAACTACGAGCAGTACTTC. This sequence encodes CASSLWGQGNYEQYF. Together with reference TRBV5-4 and TRBJ2-7, the CDR3 gives the full variable domain: ETGVTQSPTHLIKTRGQQVTLRCSSQSGHNTVSWYQQALGQGPQFIFQYYREEENGRGNFPPRFSGLQFPNYSSELNVNALELDDSALYLCASSLWGQGNYEQYFGPGTRLTVT.

The chain joins TRBV18 to TRBJ1-1, with 7 bases lining up with TRBD1. The CDR3 consists of 15 residues. Trimming at V came to 3 bases and at J to 1 base, leaving 5 bases not matched to a gene. Germline V gives CDR1 KGHSH, CDR2 LQKENI. CDR3: CASSPRQGSNTEAFF. CDR3 DNA: TGTGCCAGCTCACCCCGACAGGGCTCGAACACTGAAGCTTTCTTT.

The sample holds a few counts of this clone. The chain combines TRBV29-1 with TRBJ2-5, with D possibly matching TRBD1 (6 bases). Trimming left V 7 bases short and J 2 bases short, with 11 bases between. This CDR3 region has 12 residues. Per germline, CDR1 SQVTM and CDR2 ANQGSEA. For the CDR3, the DNA is TGCAGCGGCCGCGACAGGCAAGAGACCCAGTACTTC. Protein sequence: CSGRDRQETQYF.

The chain uses TRBV27 and TRBJ2-2; D could derive from TRBD1 or TRBD2 (5 bases each). V was shortened by 1 base and J by 4 bases, with 22 bases between the two germline ends. CDR3 length: 19 amino acids. Germline-derived CDR1 and CDR2 are MNHEY and SMNVEV (reference sequence). This CDR3 is CASSLWNGDPGAGTGELFF. CDR3 bases: TGTGCCAGCAGTTTATGGAACGGGGACCCCGGGGCGGGCACCGGGGAGCTGTTTTTT.

J is TRBJ2-3 and V is TRBV5-1, with TRBD1 matching 10 bases. Unmatched junction bases numbered 5, after V lost 6 bases and J lost 4 bases. Germline V gene lookup returns CDR1 SGHRS and CDR2 YFSETQ. The CDR3 is 14 residues long. CDR3 region: CASNSGTGADTQYF. CDR3 bases: TGCGCCAGCAATTCCGGGACAGGGGCAGATACGCAGTATTTT.

V and J are TRBV18 and TRBJ2-2, with 8 bases aligning to TRBD2. CDR1 is KGHSH, CDR2 LQKENI, per germline. This CDR3 has 14 residues. The V and J ends lost 4 bases and 5 bases, in that order; junction bases with no gene match: 3. The CDR3 coding sequence is TGTGCCAGCTCACAACGCGGGGGGACCGGGGAGCTGTTTTTT. Residues: CASSQRGGTGELFF. The complete variable domain, with remaining parts taken from reference TRBV18 and TRBJ2-2, reads NAGVMQNPRHLVRRRGQEARLRCSPMKGHSHVYWYRQLPEEGLKFMVYLQKENIIDESGMPKERFSAEFPKEGPSILRIQQVVRGDSAAYFCASSQRGGTGELFFGEGSRLTVL.

This clone was seen once. The chain couples TRBV19 to TRBJ1-1, with D perhaps matching TRBD1 (6 bases). Trimming cost V 7 bases and J 3 bases, with 12 bases left between them. Germline CDR1 and CDR2: LNHDA and SQIVND (reference sequence). There are 13 residues in the CDR3. In DNA, the CDR3 is TGTGCCAGTACCGGGGGGCCGTACACTGAAGCTTTCTTT. Translating it yields CASTGGPYTEAFF. The full variable domain, rest sourced from reference TRBV19 and TRBJ1-1, is DGGITQSPKYLFRKEGQNVTLSCEQNLNHDAMYWYRQDPGQGLRLIYYSQIVNDFQKGDIAEGYSVSREKKESFPLTVTSAQKNPTAFYLCASTGGPYTEAFFGQGTRLTVV.

This sequence joins TRBV18 and TRBJ2-3; D is undetermined. CDR3 size: 12 residues. V was pared by 6 bases and J by 0 bases, with 4 bases between. The germline gives CDR1 KGHSH, CDR2 LQKENI. The CDR3 loop is CASSTSTDTQYF. The DNA for the CDR3 is TGTGCCAGCTCCACAAGCACAGATACGCAGTATTTT.

The CDR3 DNA is TGCGCCAGCAGTGGCAGATCCGGGACAGGAAATGAAAAACTGTTTTTT. Protein product: CASSGRSGTGNEKLFF. The chain couples TRBV10-2 to TRBJ1-4, with TRBD1 matching over 8 bases. Germline lookup yields CDR1 WSHSY and CDR2 SAAADI. The V segment lost 4 bases and the J segment 5 bases; nucleotides outside the gene matches: 9. The CDR3 runs 16 residues.

This clone came up a few times. The chain employs TRBV27 and TRBJ1-5; D is uncertain. Trimming cost V 4 bases and J 0 bases, with 10 bases left between them. The germline gives CDR1 MNHEY, CDR2 SMNVEV (reference sequence). This CDR3 is 15 amino acids long. The CDR3 is CASSYRADSNQPQHF. Here the CDR3 DNA reads TGTGCCAGCAGTTACAGAGCAGATAGCAATCAGCCCCAGCATTTT.

The chain recombines TRBV7-2 with TRBJ1-6, with a possible D match to TRBD1 (6 bases). Germline V CDR1 and CDR2: SGHTA, FQGNSA. CDR3 size: 14 residues. Trimming stripped 5 bases from V and 3 bases from J, with 8 bases between. The CDR3 DNA sequence: TGTGCCAGCAGCCCGGACAGCTATAATTCACCCCTCCACTTT. It translates to CASSPDSYNSPLHF.

This chain connects TRBV2 to TRBJ2-1; D gene uncertain. Between the trimmed V and J ends, which lost 1 base and 5 bases, there was a span of 12 bases. Germline-derived CDR1 and CDR2 are SNHLY and FYNNEI. CDR3 size: 15 residues. CDR3 protein: CASSEDLLANNEQFF. Here the CDR3 DNA reads TGTGCCAGCAGTGAAGACCTCCTGGCCAACAATGAGCAGTTCTTC.

The chain is built from TRBV5-6 and TRBJ2-1; D may be TRBD2 (6 bases). The V end was cut by 2 bases, the J end by 2 bases, with 11 bases between. The CDR3 consists of 15 residues. CDR1 and CDR2 (germline): SGHDT, YYEEEE. CDR3 region: CASSFSSGPYNEQFF. The DNA of the CDR3 is TGTGCCAGCAGCTTTAGTAGCGGCCCCTACAATGAGCAGTTCTTC.